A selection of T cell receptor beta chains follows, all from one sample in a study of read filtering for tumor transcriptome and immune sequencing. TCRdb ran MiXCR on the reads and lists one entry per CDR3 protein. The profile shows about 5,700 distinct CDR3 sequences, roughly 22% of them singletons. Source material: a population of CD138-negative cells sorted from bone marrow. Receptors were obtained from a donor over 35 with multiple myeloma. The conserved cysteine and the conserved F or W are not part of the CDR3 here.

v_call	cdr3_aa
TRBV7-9	ASSLGTLVTEAF
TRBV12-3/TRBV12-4	ASSFRGLAGAGGELF
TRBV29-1	SVERGRGGEQF
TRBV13	ASSSRAGAEAF
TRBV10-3	ATGRSGSDQETQY
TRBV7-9	ASMGSSGGNEQF
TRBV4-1	ASSQGPTSFYEQY
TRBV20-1	SAFRPGTSGYEQY
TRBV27	ASSPLAGEVRTDTQY
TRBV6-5	ASTRQGMTNEQY
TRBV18	ASSPGQGEKLF
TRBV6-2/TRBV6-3	ASSWNGSPGELF
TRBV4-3	ASSRAGGSSYNEQF
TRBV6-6	ASSPRDGQTNNEQF
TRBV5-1	ASSLDRAAPSSDTQY
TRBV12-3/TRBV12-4	ASRTGGQGTEAF
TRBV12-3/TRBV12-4	ASSSTSGRFYDEQS
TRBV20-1	SASDYEQY
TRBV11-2	ASSEVSGRYEQY
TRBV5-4	ASSSASARNTGELF
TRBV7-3	AITSGLRTGQLGEQF
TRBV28	ASSLLANTDTQY
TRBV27	ASRRGTLDPSVNYEQY
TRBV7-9	TSSSGFYTANTGAF
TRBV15	ATSRDLDTGELF
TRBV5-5	ASSREWGAETQY
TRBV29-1	SVEMGGRWQY
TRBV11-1	ASSQRTVPNTDTQY
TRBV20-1	SATITSDPYNEQF
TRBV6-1	ASSETRMGIGQPQH
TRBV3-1	ASSQDHVPADTQY
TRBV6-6	ASSYSSKPGDTQY
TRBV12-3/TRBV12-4	ASSLELGGFQPQH
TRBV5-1	ASSPDTTNQPQH
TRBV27	ASSFSANTEAF
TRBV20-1	SARCGGNNEQS
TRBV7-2	ASSLDGAGNTIY
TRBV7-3	ASSPGGSGELF
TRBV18	ASSPSNTGELF
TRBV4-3	ASSLGTGGFGNTIY
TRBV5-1	ASSPGDSTGEAF
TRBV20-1	SARVLALELQVNEQF
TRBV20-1	SLPGISAGRSNEQF
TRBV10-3	AISGLGGPNTEAF
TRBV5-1	ASRSPGQAYEQY
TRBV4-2	ASSQEASGSGELF
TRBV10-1	ASTPGTSGRELF
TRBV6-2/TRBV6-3	ASSYSDPSLGTDTQY
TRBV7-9	ASSLALPYGYT
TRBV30	AWSVPGVETQY
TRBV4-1	ASSQDPLPAAIDTQY
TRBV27	ASSFLAGVMTGELF